The 29 T cell receptor beta chains presented below share a single source sample, sequenced in a study of beta chain features in type 1 diabetes. General study points: For Type 1 diabetes patients, all four CD4+ subsets carried TCRB CDR3s that were moderately but significantly shorter.

Which antigens these TCRs recognize remains unknown. All of the isolated RNA was reverse transcribed, so expressed TCRB transcripts were sequenced. The method was immunoSEQ multiplex PCR; TCRdb's version includes in-frame clones alone and lacks a portion of them. Of approximately 730,000 clones in the sample, roughly 12% were seen once. Source material: naive CD4+ T cells from blood. The receptors stem from a man in his late teens or twenties with type 1 diabetes.

On this clone itself: A read error may produce the germline difference seen at one junction end. This sequence joins TRBV30 and TRBJ1-5, with D uncertain. The CDR3 covers 15 residues. CDR1 and CDR2 (germline): GTSNPN, SVGIG (reference sequence). This CDR3 reads CAWSVLGPSDQPQHF. In nucleotides, the CDR3 is TGTGCCTGGAGTGTACTCGGCCCTAGCGATCAGCCCCAGCATTTT. Based on the CDR3 plus reference TRBV30 and TRBJ1-5, the full variable domain is SQTIHQWPATLVQPVGSPLSLECTVEGTSNPNLYWYRQAAGRGLQLLFYSVGIGQISSEVPQNLSASRPQDRQFILSSKKLLLSDSGFYLCAWSVLGPSDQPQHFGDGTRLSIL.

This clone was picked up a small number of times. The V call is TRBV27, the J call TRBJ1-1; D gene uncertain. CDR1 and CDR2 from the germline V gene are MNHEY and SMNVEV (reference sequence). V was shortened by 6 bases and J by 1 base, with 12 bases between the two germline ends. The CDR3 totals 14 residues. The chain's CDR3 is CASSPRGRNTEAFF. In DNA, the CDR3 is TGTGCCAGCAGCCCGAGAGGACGGAACACTGAAGCTTTCTTT.

The CDR3 nucleotides read TGCAGCGTTGGGACACTCACAGATACGCAGTATTTT. As protein: CSVGTLTDTQYF. The chain carries TRBV29-1 and TRBJ2-3; possibly TRBD1 for D (5 bases). The germline gives CDR1 SQVTM, CDR2 ANQGSEA. Trimming removed 4 bases from V and 2 bases from J, with 7 bases in between. This CDR3 comprises 12 residues.

J is TRBJ2-7 and V is TRBV27, with a possible D match to TRBD2 (6 bases). Trimming removed 3 bases from V and 2 bases from J, with 14 bases in between. The CDR3 is made up of 15 amino acids. CDR1 and CDR2 (germline): MNHEY, SMNVEV (reference sequence). The CDR3 region has the DNA TGTGCCAGCAGTTTTCGGACTGCGGGGCCCTACGAGCAGTACTTC. Translated: CASSFRTAGPYEQYF.

V usage is TRBV6-5 and J usage is TRBJ2-7; D is ambiguous. Germline assignment: CDR1 MNHEY and CDR2 SVGAGI. V was clipped by 6 bases and J by 4 bases, with 10 bases between them. The CDR3 is 12 residues long. For the CDR3, the DNA is TGTGCCAGCAGCCTTAATCTTTACGAGCAGTACTTC. It encodes CASSLNLYEQYF.

This clone has a handful of counts. The same CDR3 arises from other DNA sequences in this sample as well. The CDR3 region has the DNA TGCAGTGCCCGCTCCGGGGAGACCCAGTACTTC. Amino acid sequence: CSARSGETQYF. The V call is TRBV20-1, the J call TRBJ2-5; D is unclear. Trimming pared 6 bases from V and 5 bases from J, leaving 10 bases between. Per germline, CDR1 DFQATT and CDR2 SNEGSKA (reference sequence). The CDR3 runs to 11 residues.

The V call is TRBV7-6, the J call TRBJ1-1; D gene uncertain. Trimming removed 0 bases at V and 3 bases at J, with 5 bases between. From germline, CDR1 is SGHVS and CDR2 FNYEAQ. This CDR3 spans 13 amino acids. The CDR3 sequence is CASSLAADTEAFF. CDR3 nucleotides: TGTGCCAGCAGCTTAGCGGCCGACACTGAAGCTTTCTTT.

This clone was observed a few times. This sequence joins TRBV9 and TRBJ1-3; 7 nucleotides match TRBD1. This CDR3 is built from 15 residues. CDR1 is SGDLS, CDR2 YYNGEE, per germline. The junction had 4 bases not matched to a gene; V was cut back by 4 bases and J by 0 bases. CDR3 loop: CASSSTGYSGNTIYF. CDR3 DNA sequence: TGTGCCAGCAGCTCGACAGGGTACTCTGGAAACACCATATATTTT. Filled out from reference TRBV9 and TRBJ1-3, the complete variable domain reads DSGVTQTPKHLITATGQRVTLRCSPRSGDLSVYWYQQSLDQGLQFLIQYYNGEERAKGNILERFSAQQFPDLHSELNLSSLELGDSALYFCASSSTGYSGNTIYFGEGSWLTVV.

The chain uses TRBV6-6 and TRBJ2-7; D is uncertain. The V end lost 6 bases, the J end lost 7 bases, and 16 bases lay between the germline ends. The length of the CDR3 is 13 residues. Germline V gene data show CDR1 as MNHNY and CDR2 as SVGAGI (reference sequence). CDR3 region: CASSPGFVGEQYF. Written as DNA, the CDR3 is TGTGCCAGCAGCCCCGGGTTCGTGGGAGAGCAGTACTTC.

This chain uses TRBV11-2 with TRBJ2-7; 10 bases are a match to TRBD1. With 3 bases clipped from V and 0 bases from J, the junction kept 5 bases outside the gene matches. Per germline, CDR1 SGHAT and CDR2 FQNNGV. The CDR3 has 16 amino acids. The CDR3: CASSFRDRGHSYEQYF. The CDR3 DNA is TGTGCCAGCAGCTTCCGGGACAGGGGTCACTCCTACGAGCAGTACTTC.

Note on this clone: The same CDR3 also results from other DNA sequences found in this sample. V and J are TRBV7-2 and TRBJ2-3; D is unresolved. The CDR3 sequence is 12 residues long. Between the trimmed V and J ends, which lost 4 bases and 0 bases, there was a span of 2 bases. Germline-derived CDR1 and CDR2 are SGHTA and FQGNSA. The CDR3 loop reads CASSYSTDTQYF. The CDR3 nucleotides are TGTGCCAGCAGCTATAGCACAGATACGCAGTATTTT.

This clone was seen a handful of times. The chain combines TRBV7-9 with TRBJ2-1, with D unresolved. The CDR3 covers 13 residues. Trimming pared 3 bases from V and 4 bases from J, leaving 7 bases between. Germline CDR1 is SEHNR and CDR2 is FQNEAQ (reference sequence). CDR3 nucleotides: TGTGCCAGCAGCTTTGCCGGATACAATGAGCAGTTCTTC. Amino acids: CASSFAGYNEQFF.

There are a few counts of this clone. CDR3 in DNA: TGCGCCAGTAAACCGTTCGACTTGAACACTGAAGCTTTCTTT. Amino acid sequence: CASKPFDLNTEAFF. The chain joins TRBV10-2 to TRBJ1-1; D remains unclear. The CDR3 is made up of 14 amino acids. Trimming removed 9 bases at V and 0 bases at J, with 14 bases between. The germline gives CDR1 WSHSY, CDR2 SAAADI.

The chain joins TRBV28 to TRBJ2-7; D is perhaps TRBD1 (5 bases). V lost 3 bases to trimming and J lost 6 bases, with 15 bases between them. This CDR3 region has 14 residues. Germline V CDR1 and CDR2: MDHEN, SYDVKM. The CDR3 DNA reads as TGTGCCAGCAGTTTCGGGCAGGGATCCCGCGAGCAGTACTTC. As protein: CASSFGQGSREQYF.

This clone was counted only a few times. The V gene is TRBV13, the J gene TRBJ2-5; the match to TRBD2 covers 7 bases. V trimming: 3 bases; J trimming: 3 bases; junction bases outside the gene matches: 4. The germline CDR1 and CDR2 sequences are PRHDT and FYEKMQ (reference sequence). The CDR3 is 14 amino acids. CDR3 loop: CASSFPGGEETQYF. In DNA form, the CDR3 reads TGTGCCAGCAGCTTCCCGGGGGGAGAAGAGACCCAGTACTTC.

The chain joins TRBV10-3 to TRBJ2-1; 9 nucleotides match TRBD2. J was trimmed by 14 bases and V by 2 bases; bases with no gene match: 7. There are 13 residues in the CDR3. Germline values: CDR1 ENHRY, CDR2 SYGVKD. DNA of the CDR3: TGTGCCATCAGTGAGGCTAGCGGGGCCGGGGAGTTCTTC. Its translation is CAISEASGAGEFF.

V is TRBV29-1 and J is TRBJ2-7; D gene uncertain. The CDR3 has 13 residues. The ends were cut back, 7 bases at V and 4 bases at J, with 17 bases in the middle. Germline V CDR1 and CDR2: SQVTM, ANQGSEA. The CDR3 region has the DNA TGCAGCGGGAAGGGCAGTAGTACGTACGAGCAGTACTTC. The encoded protein is CSGKGSSTYEQYF.

The chain is built from TRBV28 and TRBJ1-2; D unclear. Germline CDR1 and CDR2: MDHEN and SYDVKM. With 2 bases removed from V and 3 bases from J, the gap between germline ends came to 7 bases. The CDR3 runs to 13 residues. This CDR3 is CASSLVGHYGYTF. As DNA, the CDR3 is TGTGCCAGCAGTTTAGTAGGACACTATGGCTACACCTTC.

The chain couples TRBV7-3 to TRBJ2-7, with TRBD1 identical over 9 bases. The CDR3 extends over 16 amino acids. The V and J ends lost 5 bases and 5 bases, in that order; junction bases with no gene match: 13. Germline CDR1 reads SGHTA; CDR2 reads FQGTGA. Here the CDR3 DNA reads TGTGCCAGCAGCCCCGGGGCTGGGACAGGGTTCGACGAGCAGTACTTC. Translation: CASSPGAGTGFDEQYF.

This rearrangement joins TRBV27 to TRBJ1-1; maybe TRBD1 (5 bases). Germline lookup yields CDR1 MNHEY and CDR2 SMNVEV (reference sequence). CDR3 length: 12 residues. V lost 11 bases to trimming and J lost 5 bases, with 15 bases between them. Here the CDR3 DNA reads TGTGCCTCCCGCGCGGGGGAGACTGAAGCTTTCTTT. Protein: CASRAGETEAFF.

The chain employs TRBV4-1 and TRBJ2-5; D is unclear. This CDR3 is built from 13 residues. V was cut by 2 bases and J by 7 bases, with 11 bases left in between. Germline loops: CDR1 MGHRA, CDR2 YSYEKL. This CDR3 reads CASSQSRNPTQYF. The CDR3, as DNA: TGCGCCAGCAGCCAAAGCAGGAACCCGACCCAGTACTTC.

This chain joins TRBV6-5 and TRBJ2-5; weak D call: TRBD1 (5 bases). CDR1 is MNHEY and CDR2 is SVGAGI in the germline V gene. The CDR3 runs 15 residues. Trimming shortened V by 0 bases and J by 4 bases, and 12 bases separated the two germline ends. In nucleotides, the CDR3 is TGTGCCAGCAGTTACTCGAGAGCAGGGCCAGAGACCCAGTACTTC. Translating gives CASSYSRAGPETQYF.

The chain is built from TRBV11-3 and TRBJ2-7; the D is unclear. The CDR3 is 13 residues long. Looked up from germline, CDR1 is SGHNT and CDR2 is YENEEA. Trimming removed 3 bases at V and 1 base at J, with 7 bases between. The CDR3 DNA follows: TGTGCCAGCAGCTTTTACAGATCCTACGAGCAGTACTTC. Its translation: CASSFYRSYEQYF.

This clone has a handful of counts. The rearrangement uses TRBV7-9 and TRBJ2-3; D perhaps matches TRBD1 (6 bases). V lost 7 bases and J lost 3, with 14 bases in between. CDR3 length: 14 amino acids. In germline, CDR1 is SEHNR, CDR2 FQNEAQ (reference sequence). This CDR3 reads CASITPGVTDTQYF. CDR3 in DNA: TGTGCCAGCATCACGCCAGGGGTTACAGATACGCAGTATTTT. Looking up the rest from reference TRBV7-9 and TRBJ2-3 gives the full variable domain: DTGVSQNPRHKITKRGQNVTFRCDPISEHNRLYWYRQTLGQGPEFLTYFQNEAQLEKSRLLSDRFSAERPKGSFSTLEIQRTEQGDSAMYLCASITPGVTDTQYFGPGTRLTVL.

V gene TRBV19 combines with J gene TRBJ1-3; 7 nucleotides align to TRBD1. The trim removed 5 bases at V and 0 bases at J, leaving 4 bases unmatched. The CDR3 length is 15 residues. Per germline, CDR1 LNHDA and CDR2 SQIVND (reference sequence). The CDR3 is CASSFRQGSGNTIYF. Here the CDR3 DNA reads TGTGCCAGTAGTTTTCGACAGGGCTCTGGAAACACCATATATTTT.

This clone was seen a handful of times. V is TRBV10-3 and J is TRBJ2-1; D is ambiguous. Per the germline V gene, CDR1 is ENHRY and CDR2 is SYGVKD. V lost 0 bases and J lost 10, with 10 bases in between. The CDR3 runs to 13 residues. CDR3 loop: CAISESPQREQFF. CDR3 DNA: TGTGCCATCAGTGAGTCACCACAGAGGGAGCAGTTCTTC.

In its sample, this clone was seen a few times. V and J are TRBV18 and TRBJ1-4, with D perhaps TRBD1 (5 bases). Germline V CDR1 and CDR2: KGHSH, LQKENI. This CDR3 is 13 amino acids long. V lost 8 bases to trimming and J lost 4 bases, with 11 bases between them. This CDR3 reads CASLRQNNEKLFF. The CDR3 DNA is TGTGCCAGCCTACGACAGAATAATGAAAAACTGTTTTTT.

This clone was seen a handful of times. The CDR3 sequence: CASSDRGIPGTDTQYF. The CDR3 DNA follows: TGTGCCAGCAGTGACAGGGGGATTCCGGGCACAGATACGCAGTATTTT. This chain uses TRBV6-4 with TRBJ2-3; possible D gene TRBD1, 6 bases. Trimming stripped 2 bases from V and 1 base from J, with 13 bases between. CDR3 size: 16 residues. Germline V gives CDR1 MRHNA, CDR2 SNTAGT.

This clone was detected only a few times. The chain has TRBV5-1 and TRBJ1-1; 8 nucleotides align to TRBD1. V was pared by 0 bases and J by 3 bases, with 7 bases of the junction left unmatched. The CDR3 runs to 16 residues. Germline-derived CDR1 and CDR2 are SGHRS and YFSETQ. The CDR3 sequence: CASSLVTGAVDTEAFF. In DNA form, the CDR3 reads TGCGCCAGCAGCTTGGTGACAGGGGCGGTGGACACTGAAGCTTTCTTT.